The clone carrying this TCR beta chain was found a few times. Authors' analysis steps: By means of reference gene primer amplification, nucleated cell counts were estimated. Data came from immunoSEQ multiplex PCR; TCRdb stores just in-frame clones and leaves some out. V, J and clone size were drawn from that table, and D and trimming were deduced from the DNA. The table records 110,000 to 150,000 clones, roughly 76% of them present only once. V was clipped by 4 bases and J by 0 bases, with 12 bases between them. Germline V gene sequence: CDR1 LGHNA, CDR2 YNFKEQ. There are 16 residues in the CDR3. This specimen comes from a study of blood T cell repertoires in COVID-19. Turning to the study itself: Acute-phase and convalescent COVID-19 samples originated in the United States, Italy and Spain.

This receptor was obtained from a man older than 75 with acute or convalescent COVID-19. Material for sequencing was peripheral blood. The chain links TRBV4-2 to TRBJ1-4; D is uncertain. DNA of the CDR3: TGTGCCAGCAGCCCCGCTCGGAGCACAACTAATGAAAAACTGTTTTTT. It encodes CASSPARSTTNEKLFF.